This passage covers 25 T cell receptor beta chains from one sample sequenced in a study of cytomegalovirus exposure and HLA in healthy donors. Primers included in the PCR were 60 Vbeta and 13 Jbeta primers. The data were produced by immunoSEQ multiplex PCR, yet TCRdb's version contains in-frame clones alone and is incomplete. Counted here are about 230,000 clones, more than 75% occurring once; the ten biggest clones make up 1% to 1.5%. The sequencing input was PBMCs. The receptors shown here come from a human donor in good health.

This clone was detected only once. The chain has TRBV10-3 and TRBJ2-1; 9 bases agree with TRBD1. Trimming removed 6 bases from V and 7 bases from J; junction bases left unmatched: 7. CDR3 length equals 14 residues. The V gene's germline CDR1 is ENHRY and CDR2 SYGVKD. This CDR3 is CAIRRQGVRNEQFF. CDR3 coding DNA: TGTGCCATCAGACGACAGGGGGTGAGGAATGAGCAGTTCTTC.

The chain combines TRBV27 with TRBJ1-4, with TRBD1 identical over 7 bases. This CDR3 comprises 15 residues. Germline V gives CDR1 MNHEY, CDR2 SMNVEV (reference sequence). Trimming took 4 bases from V and 5 from J; bases not matched to a gene: 7. The CDR3 nucleotides are TGTGCCAGCAGTTCAGCTGGGACAGAAAATGAAAAACTGTTTTTT. This sequence encodes CASSSAGTENEKLFF.

In this sample, this clone turned up once. This chain links TRBV18 with TRBJ2-1, with TRBD2 identical over 8 bases. The CDR3 has 17 residues. Germline CDR1 KGHSH, CDR2 LQKENI. With 0 bases clipped from V and 8 bases from J, the junction kept 12 bases outside the gene matches. CDR3 nucleotides: TGTGCCAGCTCACCACCGGGAATCGGACTAGCAATCCATGAGCAGTTCTTC. Amino acid sequence: CASSPPGIGLAIHEQFF.

The chain recombines TRBV4-1 with TRBJ1-2; 10 nucleotides match TRBD1. V lost 4 bases, J lost 7 bases, and 3 bases stayed unmatched. Germline V lookup: CDR1 MGHRA, CDR2 YSYEKL. CDR3 length: 13 amino acids. CDR3 sequence reads: CASSPGTGVGYTF. The DNA for the CDR3 is TGCGCCAGCAGCCCCGGGACAGGGGTTGGCTACACCTTC.

A few counts support this clone. The junction and the germline gene differ at one end; a read error may be behind it. V usage is TRBV7-9 and J usage is TRBJ2-3; weak D call: TRBD2 (6 bases). Germline V gene sequence: CDR1 SEHNR, CDR2 FQNEAQ (reference sequence). The CDR3 consists of 19 residues. CDR3 nucleotides: TGTTCCAGCAGCTCCCCAGGGACGGAGGGGACTTTTAGCACAGATACGCAGTATTTT. Translation: CSSSSPGTEGTFSTDTQYF. The full variable domain, its missing parts supplied by reference TRBV7-9 and TRBJ2-3, is DTGVSQNPRHKITKRGQNVTFRCDPISEHNRLYWYRQTLGQGPEFLTYFQNEAQLEKSRLLSDRFSAERPKGSFSTLEIQRTEQGDSAMYLCSSSSPGTEGTFSTDTQYFGPGTRLTVL.

CDR3 sequence: CASGLGASRKQFF. CDR3 coding DNA: TGTGCTAGTGGTTTGGGGGCCTCAAGGAAGCAGTTCTTC. The gene calls are TRBV12-5 and TRBJ2-1; D gene uncertain. Trimming cost V 1 base and J 11 bases, with 12 bases left between them. Germline CDR1 is LGHNT and CDR2 is FRNRAP. CDR3 length: 13 residues.

This chain joins TRBV19 and TRBJ1-4; TRBD1 matches at 9 bases. V was pared by 5 bases and J by 7 bases, with 8 bases of the junction left unmatched. The germline V gene encodes CDR1 LNHDA and CDR2 SQIVND (reference sequence). The CDR3 is made up of 15 amino acids. The CDR3 protein is CASSLNPGQGEKLFF. The CDR3 DNA sequence: TGTGCCAGTAGTCTTAATCCGGGACAGGGTGAAAAACTGTTTTTT.

The chain combines TRBV27 with TRBJ2-1; 9 bases are shared with TRBD1. Germline V lookup: CDR1 MNHEY, CDR2 SMNVEV (reference sequence). V was pared by 6 bases and J by 3 bases, with 9 bases of the junction left unmatched. The CDR3 is 16 amino acids. The CDR3 sequence is CASRLVDRGVYNEQFF. The CDR3 DNA sequence: TGTGCCAGCAGACTGGTGGACAGGGGAGTCTACAATGAGCAGTTCTTC.

Here the CDR3 reads CASSPTERARLETQYF. DNA for the CDR3: TGTGCCAGCAGCCCCACGGAGCGAGCGAGGCTAGAGACCCAGTACTTC. This chain links TRBV11-2 with TRBJ2-5; no reliable D call. V was trimmed by 5 bases and J by 4 bases, leaving 20 bases between them. The CDR3 length is 16 residues. The germline V gene has CDR1 SGHAT and CDR2 FQNNGV.

This chain connects TRBV25-1 to TRBJ2-7; D is possibly TRBD1 (5 bases). The V gene's germline CDR1 is MGHDK and CDR2 SYGVNS. The CDR3 is 13 residues long. With 3 bases removed from V and 6 bases from J, the gap between germline ends came to 12 bases. The CDR3 sequence: CASSDSQGTEQYF. The DNA of the CDR3 is TGTGCCAGCAGTGATTCGCAGGGCACCGAGCAGTACTTC.

This clone was observed a handful of times. This chain connects TRBV25-1 to TRBJ2-1, with D possibly TRBD2 on 5 matching bases. V gave up 4 bases and J gave up 0 bases, with 13 bases separating them. The CDR3 spans 16 residues. CDR1 MGHDK and CDR2 SYGVNS come from the germline V gene. CDR3 residues: CASSGEPGSSYNEQFF. The CDR3 nucleotides are TGTGCCAGCAGTGGGGAGCCGGGCAGCTCCTACAATGAGCAGTTCTTC.

The chain couples TRBV5-4 to TRBJ2-7, with 10 nucleotides matching TRBD2. The CDR3 has 16 amino acids. Germline-derived CDR1 and CDR2 are SGHNT and YYREEE (reference sequence). With 1 base clipped from V and 2 bases from J, the junction kept 6 bases outside the gene matches. The chain's CDR3 is CASSLPAGGPAYEQYF. The CDR3 DNA follows: TGTGCCAGCAGCTTGCCAGCGGGAGGGCCCGCCTACGAGCAGTACTTC.

The genes are TRBV2 and TRBJ2-1; 10 positions agree with TRBD2. This CDR3 comprises 16 residues. Looked up from germline, CDR1 is SNHLY and CDR2 is FYNNEI. After removal of 7 bases from V and 5 bases from J, the junction contained 11 bases not matched to a gene. CDR3 residues: CASTESWTSGNNEQFF. The CDR3 DNA sequence: TGTGCCAGCACGGAAAGTTGGACTAGCGGAAACAATGAGCAGTTCTTC.

The sample holds one count of this clone. The chain recombines TRBV2 with TRBJ2-6; a weak D match, TRBD1 (6 bases). CDR1 is SNHLY and CDR2 is FYNNEI in the germline V gene. Deletions cut 7 bases from V and 0 bases from J, with 13 bases between. This CDR3 spans 16 amino acids. CDR3 sequence reads: CASIDRLNSGANVLTF. CDR3 sequence (DNA): TGTGCCAGCATAGACAGGTTGAACTCTGGGGCCAACGTCCTGACTTTC.

This clone was counted between two and nine times. This chain uses TRBV6-1 with TRBJ1-1; D might be TRBD1 (5 bases). V was cut by 8 bases and J by 5 bases, with 15 bases left in between. Germline assignment: CDR1 MNHNS and CDR2 SASEGT. This CDR3 is built from 13 residues. The CDR3 sequence is CASQMGGRTEAFF. The CDR3 DNA sequence: TGTGCCAGCCAAATGGGGGGAAGGACTGAAGCTTTCTTT.

V usage is TRBV29-1 and J usage is TRBJ2-5; D possibly corresponds to TRBD1 (6 bases). The CDR3 covers 14 residues. V was pared by 7 bases and J by 5 bases, with 20 bases between. Germline loops: CDR1 SQVTM, CDR2 ANQGSEA. DNA of the CDR3: TGCAGCGCGACCGGGCAGGGGAAGGTTGAGACCCAGTACTTC. Translated, it gives CSATGQGKVETQYF. The full variable domain, in which reference TRBV29-1 and TRBJ2-5 provide the parts outside the CDR3, is SAVISQKPSRDICQRGTSLTIQCQVDSQVTMMFWYRQQPGQSLTLIATANQGSEATYESGFVIDKFPISRPNLTFSTLTVSNMSPEDSSIYLCSATGQGKVETQYFGPGTRLLVL.

This clone turned up a few times. V is TRBV2 and J is TRBJ2-1; the match to TRBD1 covers 10 bases. The CDR3 extends over 12 amino acids. Germline values: CDR1 SNHLY, CDR2 FYNNEI. CDR3 bases: TGTGCAATACCGGGACAGGGGAATGAGCAGTTCTTC. This encodes CAIPGQGNEQFF.

The chain carries TRBV4-3 and TRBJ2-4; D is perhaps TRBD1 (6 bases). V was shortened by 0 bases and J by 7 bases, with 10 bases between the two germline ends. Germline CDR1 LGHNA, CDR2 YSLEER. This CDR3 is built from 14 residues. CDR3 in amino acids: CASSQDHRANIQYF. DNA for the CDR3: TGCGCCAGCAGCCAAGATCACAGGGCGAACATTCAGTACTTC.

The chain uses TRBV11-2 and TRBJ2-1; 7 bases agree with TRBD1. The germline CDR1 and CDR2 sequences are SGHAT and FQNNGV. CDR3 length: 15 residues. Trimming cost V 7 bases and J 7 bases; bases outside gene matches: 13. The CDR3 is CASTVRTGLLNEQFF. CDR3 bases: TGTGCCAGCACGGTAAGGACAGGCCTCCTAAATGAGCAGTTCTTC.

The chain joins TRBV5-1 to TRBJ2-5; 8 nucleotides align to TRBD2. Germline lookup yields CDR1 SGHRS and CDR2 YFSETQ. This CDR3 comprises 15 residues. Losses at the gene ends were 4 bases for V and 5 bases for J; bases not matched to a gene: 10. CDR3 sequence: CASSRGTSLPETQYF. CDR3 DNA: TGCGCCAGCAGCCGCGGGACTAGTTTGCCTGAGACCCAGTACTTC.

The V gene is TRBV7-9, the J gene TRBJ1-2; 7 bases line up with TRBD1. The germline CDR1 and CDR2 sequences are SEHNR and FQNEAQ (reference sequence). V shed 2 bases and J 4 bases; nucleotides not matched to a gene: 13. The CDR3 contains 17 residues. The CDR3 loop is CASSLLARDSETYGYTF. CDR3 nucleotide sequence: TGTGCCAGCAGCTTATTAGCTCGGGACAGTGAGACCTATGGCTACACCTTC.

The V gene is TRBV19, the J gene TRBJ1-4; TRBD1 aligns across 11 bases. Germline assignment: CDR1 LNHDA and CDR2 SQIVND (reference sequence). Trimming removed 9 bases from V and 5 bases from J; junction bases left unmatched: 8. The CDR3 spans 15 residues. This CDR3 reads CASRDRGASNEKLFF. CDR3 sequence (DNA): TGTGCCAGCCGGGACAGGGGGGCCTCCAATGAAAAACTGTTTTTT.

This rearrangement joins TRBV21-1 to TRBJ2-7; no DNA check was done on the table's D call, TRBD2. TRBV21-1 is annotated as a pseudogene. This CDR3 contains 16 residues. CDR3 amino acids: CASSRTGLAGGPAKYF. The DNA for the CDR3 is TGTGCCAGCAGCAGAACGGGACTAGCGGGAGGACCCGCTAAGTACTTC.

Written as DNA, the CDR3 is TGTGCCAGCAGGGAAAGGGGGGGGAGATTTTACGAGCAGTACTTC. Translated, it gives CASRERGGRFYEQYF. This chain uses TRBV6-5 with TRBJ2-7; maybe TRBD2 (7 bases). The CDR3 has 15 residues. V lost 6 bases to trimming and J lost 4 bases, with 19 bases between them. Germline V gene data show CDR1 as MNHEY and CDR2 as SVGAGI.

About this clone itself: This sample includes further DNA sequences coding for the same CDR3. The chain couples TRBV5-1 to TRBJ1-2; no firm D call. The V gene's germline CDR1 is SGHRS and CDR2 YFSETQ. This CDR3 is built from 15 residues. V dropped 4 bases and J dropped 0 bases, with 13 bases sitting between them. CDR3 in amino acids: CASSLETGANYGYTF. Written as DNA, the CDR3 is TGCGCCAGCAGCCTGGAGACGGGAGCTAACTATGGCTACACCTTC.